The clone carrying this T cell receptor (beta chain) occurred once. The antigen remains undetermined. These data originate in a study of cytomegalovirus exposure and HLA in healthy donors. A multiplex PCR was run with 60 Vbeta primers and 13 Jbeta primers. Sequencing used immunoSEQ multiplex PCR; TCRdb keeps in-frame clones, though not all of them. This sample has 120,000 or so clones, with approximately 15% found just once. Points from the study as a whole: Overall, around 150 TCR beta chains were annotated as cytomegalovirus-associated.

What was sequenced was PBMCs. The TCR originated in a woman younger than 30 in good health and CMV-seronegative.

The CDR3 DNA reads as TGTGCCAGCAGCTCCCCGAACACCATATATTTT. Its translation is CASSSPNTIYF. This sequence joins TRBV6-5 and TRBJ1-3, with D unresolved. Germline V gene lookup returns CDR1 MNHEY and CDR2 SVGAGI. This CDR3 contains 11 residues. The germline V and J ends were trimmed by 6 bases and 7 bases, with 7 bases remaining between them.